This is a list of T cell receptor beta chains from one sample in a study of T-cell memory formation after mild COVID-19. TCRdb reprocessed the 5' RACE reads via MiXCR and lists one record per CDR3 protein. The sample includes some 600,000 distinct CDR3 sequences, around 15% of them seen just once. Sequences were obtained from PBMCs or a T cell subset sorted from them (not recorded which). These TCRs come from an adult woman who had mild COVID-19 (a few samples of this study predate the infection). Cell type and time point are not known. Each CDR3 is given with its conserved first and last residue. Each record gives: V gene, J gene, D gene, clone size, CDR3 DNA, CDR3 protein. The D gene is left open where the match is weak. The listing skips clone size in some rows; elsewhere it reads once, few, many or a size class.

V gene: TRBV5-6
J gene: TRBJ2-5
D gene: -
clone size: few
CDR3 DNA: TGTGCCAGCAGCTTGTCGGTCGGAGAGACCCAGTACTTC
CDR3 protein: CASSLSVGETQYF

V gene: TRBV6-1
J gene: TRBJ2-7
D gene: TRBD1
clone size: -
CDR3 DNA: TGTGCCAGCAGCCTCACCGGGACAGACTACGAGCAGTACTTC
CDR3 protein: CASSLTGTDYEQYF

V gene: TRBV15
J gene: TRBJ2-5
D gene: -
clone size: -
CDR3 DNA: TGTGCCACCAGCAGGATGGGATACCAAGAGACCCAGTACTTC
CDR3 protein: CATSRMGYQETQYF

V gene: TRBV7-2
J gene: TRBJ1-1
D gene: -
clone size: few
CDR3 DNA: TGTGCCAGCAGCCGTCGGACAGACGCCCAAGCTTTCTTT
CDR3 protein: CASSRRTDAQAFF

V gene: TRBV7-6
J gene: TRBJ2-1
D gene: TRBD2
clone size: few
CDR3 DNA: TGTGCCAGCAGCCATACTAGCGCGAAGCCCAACAATGAGCAGTTCTTC
CDR3 protein: CASSHTSAKPNNEQFF

V gene: TRBV6-5
J gene: TRBJ1-1
D gene: -
clone size: -
CDR3 DNA: TGTGCCAGCAGTTACTCGGGAGGGGTCTCTGAAGCTTTCTTT
CDR3 protein: CASSYSGGVSEAFF

V gene: TRBV11-2
J gene: TRBJ2-1
D gene: TRBD2
clone size: few
CDR3 DNA: TGTGCCAGCAGCTGGACTAGCGGGAGCCATGAGCAGTTCTTC
CDR3 protein: CASSWTSGSHEQFF

V gene: TRBV6-6
J gene: TRBJ2-2
D gene: -
clone size: many
CDR3 DNA: TGTGCCAGCAGTTACCGGTCTAGGAGGGCCGGGGAGCTGTTTTTT
CDR3 protein: CASSYRSRRAGELFF

V gene: TRBV20-1
J gene: TRBJ2-5
D gene: -
clone size: once
CDR3 DNA: TGCAGTGCCATAGCGGCGGAGACCCAGTACTTC
CDR3 protein: CSAIAAETQYF

V gene: TRBV14
J gene: TRBJ2-2
D gene: -
clone size: few
CDR3 DNA: TGTGCCAGCAGCCAAGTGAGCCCCACCGGGGAGCTGTTTTTT
CDR3 protein: CASSQVSPTGELFF

V gene: TRBV18
J gene: TRBJ2-4
D gene: TRBD1
clone size: -
CDR3 DNA: TGTGCCAGCTCACTCACGTACGACAGGGATGCCAACATTCAGTACTTC
CDR3 protein: CASSLTYDRDANIQYF

V gene: TRBV12-3/TRBV12-4
J gene: TRBJ2-4
D gene: TRBD1
clone size: many
CDR3 DNA: TGTGCCAGCAGTTTGGGGGGACAGGCGCTAGCCAAAAACATTCAGTACTTC
CDR3 protein: CASSLGGQALAKNIQYF

V gene: TRBV6-2/TRBV6-3
J gene: TRBJ2-7
D gene: -
clone size: few
CDR3 DNA: TGTGCCAGCAGTTACCCGGACAGCGTCTCCTACGAGCAGTACTTC
CDR3 protein: CASSYPDSVSYEQYF

V gene: TRBV5-1
J gene: TRBJ2-5
D gene: -
clone size: -
CDR3 DNA: TGCGCCAGCAGCTTGATTCTTTCGGAGACCCAGTACTTC
CDR3 protein: CASSLILSETQYF

V gene: TRBV19
J gene: TRBJ2-1
D gene: TRBD1
clone size: few
CDR3 DNA: TGTGCTATAGGACAGGGAGAGGTGGATGAGCAGTTCTTC
CDR3 protein: CAIGQGEVDEQFF

V gene: TRBV24-1
J gene: TRBJ1-5
D gene: -
clone size: -
CDR3 DNA: TGTGCCACCAGTGCAGGGGCCGGCAATCAGCCCCAGCATTTT
CDR3 protein: CATSAGAGNQPQHF

V gene: TRBV9
J gene: TRBJ2-1
D gene: TRBD2
clone size: few
CDR3 DNA: TGTGCCAGCAGCGTAGGGCGCGGGGGGACGATCTACAATGAGCAGTTCTTC
CDR3 protein: CASSVGRGGTIYNEQFF

V gene: TRBV9
J gene: TRBJ2-7
D gene: -
clone size: few
CDR3 DNA: TGTGCCAGCAGCGTAGCTCCGGGGGACCCATACGAGCAGTACTTC
CDR3 protein: CASSVAPGDPYEQYF

V gene: TRBV12-3/TRBV12-4
J gene: TRBJ2-4
D gene: -
clone size: many
CDR3 DNA: TGTGCCAGCAGGATAGCACACAGTGGACTGGACATTCAGTACTTC
CDR3 protein: CASRIAHSGLDIQYF

V gene: TRBV10-3
J gene: TRBJ2-7
D gene: -
clone size: -
CDR3 DNA: TGTGCCATCAGTGATCCGTCGGGTACTCAGAGCTCCTACGAGCAGTACTTC
CDR3 protein: CAISDPSGTQSSYEQYF

V gene: TRBV6-5
J gene: TRBJ1-2
D gene: -
clone size: -
CDR3 DNA: TGTGCCAGCAGTTTCCAGGACAGACCCCACTATGGCTACACCTTC
CDR3 protein: CASSFQDRPHYGYTF

V gene: TRBV29-1
J gene: TRBJ2-3
D gene: -
clone size: -
CDR3 DNA: TGCAGCGCCCAGCAGTCTGCCACAGATACGCAGTATTTT
CDR3 protein: CSAQQSATDTQYF

V gene: TRBV20-1
J gene: TRBJ1-1
D gene: -
clone size: -
CDR3 DNA: TGCAGTGCTAGGGCGGGAACTGAAGCTTTCTTT
CDR3 protein: CSARAGTEAFF

V gene: TRBV4-3
J gene: TRBJ1-1
D gene: -
clone size: -
CDR3 DNA: TGCGCCAGCAGCCATTACCAGGGAGACACTGAAGCTTTCTTT
CDR3 protein: CASSHYQGDTEAFF

V gene: TRBV5-1
J gene: TRBJ1-2
D gene: TRBD1
clone size: -
CDR3 DNA: TGCGCCAGCAGCCCATGGGGACAGGAGGACCTTCGCGCCTTC
CDR3 protein: CASSPWGQEDLRAF

V gene: TRBV18
J gene: TRBJ1-2
D gene: TRBD1
clone size: few
CDR3 DNA: TGTGCCAGCTCATCCCGACAGGGGGCATATGGCTACACCTTC
CDR3 protein: CASSSRQGAYGYTF

V gene: TRBV6-6
J gene: TRBJ1-4
D gene: -
clone size: once
CDR3 DNA: TGTGCCAGCAGTTATCGGGGCAGGGCCGGTGAAAAACTGTTTTTT
CDR3 protein: CASSYRGRAGEKLFF

V gene: TRBV20-1
J gene: TRBJ2-3
D gene: TRBD2
clone size: -
CDR3 DNA: TGCAGTGCTAGAGATGCGGGGGATATGTCAGATACGCAGTATTTT
CDR3 protein: CSARDAGDMSDTQYF

V gene: TRBV4-1
J gene: TRBJ1-6
D gene: TRBD1
clone size: -
CDR3 DNA: TGCGCCAGCAGCCAAGGCGGGACAGGGGGAAGTTTCCCCCTCCACTTT
CDR3 protein: CASSQGGTGGSFPLHF

V gene: TRBV29-1
J gene: TRBJ2-1
D gene: TRBD2
clone size: -
CDR3 DNA: TGCAGCGCCGTGACTAGCGAGTACTACAATGAGCAGTTCTTC
CDR3 protein: CSAVTSEYYNEQFF

V gene: TRBV6-5
J gene: TRBJ2-4
D gene: TRBD2
clone size: few
CDR3 DNA: TGTGCCAGCACCCCCGGGAGGGCTGGAGATGGCAAAAACATTCAGTACTTC
CDR3 protein: CASTPGRAGDGKNIQYF

V gene: TRBV6-6
J gene: TRBJ2-7
D gene: TRBD2
clone size: few
CDR3 DNA: TGTGCCAGCAGTTACTCCCCCCGGCGGGAGGTTAGCTACGAGCAGTACTTC
CDR3 protein: CASSYSPRREVSYEQYF

V gene: TRBV7-3
J gene: TRBJ2-1
D gene: TRBD2
clone size: many
CDR3 DNA: TGTGCCAGCAGCTTAGCCGGGACTAACTACAATGAGCAGTTCTTC
CDR3 protein: CASSLAGTNYNEQFF

V gene: TRBV5-1
J gene: TRBJ2-2
D gene: -
clone size: few
CDR3 DNA: TGCGCCAGCAGCTTGGCCTTCCAGGCTACGAACACCGGGGAGCTGTTTTTT
CDR3 protein: CASSLAFQATNTGELFF

V gene: TRBV30
J gene: TRBJ1-5
D gene: -
clone size: -
CDR3 DNA: TGTGCCTGGAGGTCAGACCCCAGGGAGCCCCAGCATTTT
CDR3 protein: CAWRSDPREPQHF

V gene: TRBV20-1
J gene: TRBJ2-5
D gene: TRBD1
clone size: -
CDR3 DNA: TGCAGTGCTAGAAACAGGGGTGAAGAGACCCAGTACTTC
CDR3 protein: CSARNRGEETQYF

V gene: TRBV15
J gene: TRBJ1-5
D gene: TRBD1
clone size: few
CDR3 DNA: TGTGCCACTCGGGACAGGGGTGATCAGCCCCAGCATTTT
CDR3 protein: CATRDRGDQPQHF

V gene: TRBV5-1
J gene: TRBJ2-1
D gene: -
clone size: -
CDR3 DNA: TGCGCCAGCAGCTTGATTACGGGGGCTGGCTACAATGAGCAGTTCTTC
CDR3 protein: CASSLITGAGYNEQFF

V gene: TRBV7-9
J gene: TRBJ2-3
D gene: TRBD2
clone size: -
CDR3 DNA: TGTGCCAGCACCTTGGGGACTAGCGGGAGGCATACGCAGTATTTT
CDR3 protein: CASTLGTSGRHTQYF

V gene: TRBV6-5
J gene: TRBJ2-7
D gene: TRBD2
clone size: few
CDR3 DNA: TGTGCCAGCAGGGTACTAGCGGGAGGCTTCTACGAGCAGTACTTC
CDR3 protein: CASRVLAGGFYEQYF